This T cell receptor (beta chain) was observed in a study of T cells after yellow fever vaccination. In making TCR cDNA, 5'RACE template switching added a universal primer site and UMIs to it. One entry per CDR3 protein results from TCRdb running MiXCR on the 5' RACE reads. The sample shows tens of thousands of distinct CDR3 sequences, 7.5% to 8% of them seen only once. The CDR3 covers 14 residues. Deletions cut 6 bases from V and 10 bases from J, with 16 bases between. Germline lookup yields CDR1 MNHEY and CDR2 SMNVEV (reference sequence). Overall study results and limits: Clonotypes shared by both compartments, CD4 and CD8, made up a small share. Post-booster repertoires contained most primary-vaccination clones again (about 95% CD4, 88% CD8).

With respect to this clonotype: Its antigen is not known.

Here the sequenced sample was CD8+ T cells sorted from PBMCs, taken on the day of the yellow fever booster vaccination. This clonotype was obtained from a young man who received the YFV17D yellow fever vaccine. This rearrangement joins TRBV27 to TRBJ1-6; unclear D gene. The DNA of the CDR3 is TGTGCCAGCAGCTTGCTTGCCGCCCAGTCACCCCTCCACTTT. This translates into CASSLLAAQSPLHF.